Below, one T cell receptor beta chain is given with its context. Its antigen remains unidentified. CDR1 is SQVTM, CDR2 ANQGSEA, per germline. The J segment lost 5 bases and the V segment lost 7 bases, leaving 7 bases of the junction unmatched. The length of the CDR3 is 12 residues. TCRdb reanalysed the 5' RACE reads using MiXCR and keeps one entry per CDR3 protein. This sample has under 300,000 distinct CDR3 sequences, with 11% to 15% found just once. This sample is drawn from a study of identical twins. The study's findings and limits: It was cross-sectional statistical analysis, not following the same donors, that the conclusions relied on. Analyses based on zero insertions could be partly confounded by invariant MAIT and iNKT cells. Models, which agreed with sharing between unrelated individuals, nonetheless underestimated the out-of-frame TCR alpha sharing seen in monozygotic twins. Within cord blood, abundant beta clonotypes carried fewer insertions, but memory repertoires showed no such trend.

The clonotype originates from a woman aged 18-35 years in good health. Sequencing was carried out using memory (CD45RO+) T cells sorted from blood. The chain is built from TRBV29-1 and TRBJ2-7; 8 bases line up with TRBD1. The CDR3, as DNA: TGCAGCGCCGGACAGGGTCGCGACGAGCAGTACTTC. Its translation: CSAGQGRDEQYF.